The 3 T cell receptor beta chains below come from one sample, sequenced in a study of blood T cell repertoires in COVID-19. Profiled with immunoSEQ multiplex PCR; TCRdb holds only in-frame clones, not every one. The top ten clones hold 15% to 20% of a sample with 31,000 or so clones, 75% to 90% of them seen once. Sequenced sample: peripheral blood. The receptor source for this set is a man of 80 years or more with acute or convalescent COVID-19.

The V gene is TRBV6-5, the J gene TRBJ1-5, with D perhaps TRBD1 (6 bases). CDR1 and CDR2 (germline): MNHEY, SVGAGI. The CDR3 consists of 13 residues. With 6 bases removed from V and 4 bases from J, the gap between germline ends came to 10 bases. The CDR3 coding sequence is TGTGCCAGCAGCGCCGACAGGAATCAGCCCCAGCATTTT. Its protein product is CASSADRNQPQHF.

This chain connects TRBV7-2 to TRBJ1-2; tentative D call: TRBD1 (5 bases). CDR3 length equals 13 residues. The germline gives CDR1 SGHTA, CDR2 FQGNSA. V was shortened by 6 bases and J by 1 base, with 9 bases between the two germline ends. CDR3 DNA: TGTGCCAGCAGACCAGACAGTAACTATGGCTACACCTTC. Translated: CASRPDSNYGYTF.

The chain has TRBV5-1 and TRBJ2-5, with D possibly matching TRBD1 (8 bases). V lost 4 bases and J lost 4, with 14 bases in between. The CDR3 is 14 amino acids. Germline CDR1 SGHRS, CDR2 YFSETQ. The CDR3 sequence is CASSMTGEGETQYF. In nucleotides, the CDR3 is TGCGCCAGCAGCATGACAGGGGAGGGAGAGACCCAGTACTTC.